This entry lists 31 T cell receptor beta chains sequenced from one sample in a study of response to subunit inactivated influenza vaccine. TCRdb independently ran MiXCR on the RT-PCR reads; one entry per CDR3 protein. There are roughly 710,000 distinct CDR3 sequences in the sample; roughly 15% occur only once, and around 7.6% lies in the top ten. Material: PBMCs from blood, obtained less than 15 days before vaccination. The receptors originated from a man in his fifties or sixties who received an inactivated influenza vaccine.

This chain uses TRBV5-1 with TRBJ2-1; D is perhaps TRBD2 (5 bases). Germline CDR1 is SGHRS and CDR2 is YFSETQ. With 3 bases removed from V and 7 bases from J, the gap between germline ends came to 20 bases. The CDR3 is 16 residues long. In DNA, the CDR3 is TGCGCCAGCAGCTCGATCGGAGTGAGGGCCGGGAATGAGCAGTTCTTC. Amino acids: CASSSIGVRAGNEQFF.

Only a few counts were recorded for this clonotype. The V and J genes are TRBV9 and TRBJ2-1; 9 positions match TRBD2. The CDR3 spans 16 residues. V shed 0 bases, J shed 4 bases, and the junction held 5 bases outside the gene matches. CDR1 and CDR2 from the germline V gene are SGDLS and YYNGEE. DNA for the CDR3: TGTGCCAGCAGCGTAGGTGGCGGGGGGGCTTACAATGAGCAGTTCTTC. Translated, it gives CASSVGGGGAYNEQFF.

This clonotype was observed a few times. The gene calls are TRBV20-1 and TRBJ2-3, with unresolved D. Trimming removed 6 bases from V and 4 bases from J, with 11 bases in between. From germline, CDR1 is DFQATT and CDR2 SNEGSKA (reference sequence). CDR3 length equals 12 residues. CDR3 residues: CSATDGSDTQYF. The DNA for the CDR3 is TGCAGTGCCACGGACGGGTCAGATACGCAGTATTTT.

The V and J genes are TRBV7-8 and TRBJ2-2; D is uncertain. Per the germline V gene, CDR1 is SGHVS and CDR2 is FQNEAQ. V dropped 4 bases and J dropped 2 bases, with 11 bases sitting between them. This CDR3 is built from 15 residues. This chain's CDR3 is CASSSIATNTGELFF. The CDR3 nucleotides read TGTGCCAGCAGCTCCATCGCAACCAACACCGGGGAGCTGTTTTTT.

This clonotype has a count of ten or more. V usage is TRBV29-1 and J usage is TRBJ2-3; 11 nucleotides align to TRBD2. CDR1 is SQVTM and CDR2 is ANQGSEA in the germline V gene. Trimming removed 1 base from V and 6 bases from J; junction bases left unmatched: 6. This CDR3 region has 15 residues. CDR3 amino acids: CSVEGSSGRLDTQYF. CDR3 DNA sequence: TGCAGCGTTGAAGGTTCTAGCGGGAGGTTGGATACGCAGTATTTT.

The chain links TRBV10-3 to TRBJ2-7; 13 bases line up with TRBD2. The ends lost 3 bases at V and 0 bases at J; junction bases unmatched: 8. Germline CDR1 is ENHRY and CDR2 is SYGVKD. CDR3 length equals 18 residues. CDR3 DNA sequence: TGTGCCATCAGTGATCCGGGACTAGCGGGGATCAGCTCCTACGAGCAGTACTTC. Residues: CAISDPGLAGISSYEQYF.

This chain links TRBV7-3 with TRBJ2-1; TRBD1 matches 7 bases. The CDR3 length is 13 residues. V was pared by 1 base and J by 9 bases, with 3 bases of the junction left unmatched. The germline CDR1 and CDR2 sequences are SGHTA and FQGTGA. CDR3 bases: TGTGCCAGCAGCTTAAGCAGGGGGTCTGAGCAGTTCTTC. Residues: CASSLSRGSEQFF.

In this sample, this clonotype turned up many times. J is TRBJ1-1 and V is TRBV5-6, with 9 bases aligning to TRBD1. V shed 2 bases, J shed 0 bases, and the junction held 8 bases outside the gene matches. Germline CDR1 and CDR2: SGHDT and YYEEEE. The CDR3 consists of 17 residues. The CDR3: CASSFSGTGNVNTEAFF. CDR3 in DNA: TGTGCCAGCAGCTTCTCGGGGACAGGGAACGTGAACACTGAAGCTTTCTTT.

V is TRBV7-9 and J is TRBJ2-3; 9 bases agree with TRBD2. The V gene end was trimmed by 6 bases and the J gene end by 2 bases; junction bases not matched to a gene: 6. Germline V CDR1 and CDR2: SEHNR, FQNEAQ (reference sequence). The CDR3 spans 15 residues. CDR3: CASRPLAGNTDTQYF. Here the CDR3 DNA reads TGTGCCAGCAGGCCCCTAGCGGGAAACACAGATACGCAGTATTTT.

J is TRBJ2-5 and V is TRBV20-1; 7 bases map to TRBD1. J was trimmed by 5 bases and V by 5 bases; bases with no gene match: 14. Looked up from germline, CDR1 is DFQATT and CDR2 is SNEGSKA (reference sequence). The CDR3 consists of 15 residues. The CDR3 spells CSAPPNRGWLETQYF. The CDR3 nucleotides read TGCAGTGCTCCCCCCAACAGGGGTTGGTTGGAGACCCAGTACTTC.

The chain employs TRBV27 and TRBJ1-1; D gene unclear. This CDR3 has 14 residues. Germline values: CDR1 MNHEY, CDR2 SMNVEV (reference sequence). The V end was cut by 3 bases, the J end by 5 bases, with 13 bases between. CDR3 DNA sequence: TGTGCCAGCAGTTTTACGGGAGTTAGGACTGAAGCTTTCTTT. As protein: CASSFTGVRTEAFF.

V usage is TRBV11-2 and J usage is TRBJ1-2; 10 nucleotides line up with TRBD1. Trimming cost V 5 bases and J 4 bases; bases outside gene matches: 7. The CDR3 is 15 amino acids. Germline V lookup: CDR1 SGHAT, CDR2 FQNNGV. DNA for the CDR3: TGTGCCAGCAGCAGACCGGGACAGGGGAGCTATGGCTACACCTTC. As protein: CASSRPGQGSYGYTF. The whole variable domain, filled in from reference TRBV11-2 and TRBJ1-2, reads EAGVAQSPRYKIIEKRQSVAFWCNPISGHATLYWYQQILGQGPKLLIQFQNNGVVDDSQLPKDRFSAERLKGVDSTLKIQPAKLEDSAVYLCASSRPGQGSYGYTFGSGTRLTVV.

This chain connects TRBV2 to TRBJ2-1, with 13 positions matching TRBD2. This CDR3 region has 15 residues. CDR1 SNHLY and CDR2 FYNNEI come from the germline V gene. The V gene end was trimmed by 4 bases and the J gene end by 10 bases; junction bases not matched to a gene: 7. The CDR3 bases are TGTGCCAGCAGTGTTGGGACTAGCGGGGTCGGCGAGCAGTTCTTC. It yields the protein CASSVGTSGVGEQFF.

This sequence joins TRBV4-3 and TRBJ2-5; 11 bases fit TRBD1. Germline CDR1 is LGHNA and CDR2 is YSLEER. Trimming took 10 bases from V and 7 from J; bases not matched to a gene: 11. The CDR3 covers 14 residues. DNA for the CDR3: TGCGCCACGGAATTGGACAGGGGGCAGGGGACCCAGTACTTC. Translating gives CATELDRGQGTQYF.

The sample holds a few counts of this clonotype. The chain carries TRBV11-2 and TRBJ2-1, with unresolved D. V lost 5 bases, J lost 0 bases, and 8 bases lay in between. The CDR3 sequence is 14 residues long. In germline, CDR1 is SGHAT, CDR2 FQNNGV. The DNA for the CDR3 is TGTGCCAGCAGCCACCGAGTCTCCTACAATGAGCAGTTCTTC. Protein: CASSHRVSYNEQFF.

There are a few counts of this clonotype. The rearrangement joins TRBV20-1 to TRBJ1-2; D remains ambiguous. CDR3 size: 11 residues. Trimming shortened V by 1 base and J by 7 bases, and 7 bases separated the two germline ends. Germline V lookup: CDR1 DFQATT, CDR2 SNEGSKA (reference sequence). CDR3 sequence reads: CSARVPGGYTF. CDR3 in DNA: TGCAGTGCTAGAGTACCTGGTGGCTACACCTTC.

This clonotype appeared many times. The chain links TRBV5-1 to TRBJ2-7; maybe TRBD2 (5 bases). The CDR3 loop spans 15 amino acids. Trimming removed 0 bases from V and 6 bases from J, with 16 bases in between. The germline V gene has CDR1 SGHRS and CDR2 YFSETQ. The CDR3 sequence: CASSLGGGPTSEQYF. The CDR3 DNA follows: TGCGCCAGCAGCTTGGGGGGTGGTCCTACTAGCGAGCAGTACTTC.

This clonotype appeared many times. The chain couples TRBV12-3 or TRBV12-4 to TRBJ2-1; a possible D gene is TRBD1 (6 bases). V lost 5 bases and J lost 4, with 15 bases in between. The CDR3 covers 15 residues. Written as DNA, the CDR3 is TGTGCCAGCAGTCTGGTTACAGGGCCATACAATGAGCAGTTCTTC. It specifies CASSLVTGPYNEQFF.

This chain uses TRBV7-9 with TRBJ1-3; D remains ambiguous. From germline, CDR1 is SEHNR and CDR2 FQNEAQ (reference sequence). There are 16 residues in the CDR3. The germline V and J ends were trimmed by 0 bases and 4 bases, with 13 bases remaining between them. The CDR3 loop reads CASSLAFEVVGNTIYF. As DNA, the CDR3 is TGTGCCAGCAGCTTAGCCTTCGAGGTTGTCGGAAACACCATATATTTT.

This clonotype was counted many times. The rearrangement uses TRBV11-2 and TRBJ2-1; D unclear. Trimming took 5 bases from V and 3 from J, leaving 14 bases between them. Germline CDR1 SGHAT, CDR2 FQNNGV. This CDR3 has 15 residues. The chain's CDR3 is CASSPTRTSYNEQFF. The CDR3 DNA reads as TGTGCCAGCAGCCCCACTCGGACCAGCTACAATGAGCAGTTCTTC.

The V and J genes are TRBV15 and TRBJ2-7; D may be TRBD1 or TRBD2 (5 bases each). The CDR3 totals 15 residues. Germline V gene lookup returns CDR1 LNHNV and CDR2 YYDKDF (reference sequence). The germline V and J ends were trimmed by 0 bases and 3 bases, with 12 bases remaining between them. The CDR3 loop is CATSRDHGTHYEQYF. The CDR3 DNA reads TGTGCCACCAGCAGAGATCATGGGACCCACTACGAGCAGTACTTC.

The chain is built from TRBV4-3 and TRBJ2-6; D unclear. This CDR3 is 17 amino acids long. V shed 4 bases and J shed 0 bases, with 13 bases lying between them. Germline values: CDR1 LGHNA, CDR2 YSLEER. The CDR3 nucleotides are TGCGCCAGCAGCCGAGGAGTCCTGAGCTCTGGGGCCAACGTCCTGACTTTC. It codes for CASSRGVLSSGANVLTF.

A few counts support this clonotype. The rearrangement uses TRBV6-1 and TRBJ2-1, with D possibly being TRBD1 or TRBD2 (5 bases each). Germline values: CDR1 MNHNS, CDR2 SASEGT. CDR3 length equals 16 residues. Trimming pared 2 bases from V and 0 bases from J, leaving 11 bases between. The chain's CDR3 is CASSENQGRSYNEQFF. As DNA, the CDR3 is TGTGCCAGCAGTGAAAATCAGGGACGCTCCTACAATGAGCAGTTCTTC.

There are a few counts of this clonotype. V usage is TRBV5-1 and J usage is TRBJ1-1; D not resolved. Germline CDR1 SGHRS, CDR2 YFSETQ. V was clipped by 1 base and J by 2 bases, with 9 bases between them. The CDR3 consists of 14 residues. The CDR3: CASSLWAANTEAFF. The CDR3, as DNA: TGCGCCAGCAGCTTGTGGGCGGCAAACACTGAAGCTTTCTTT.

This chain joins TRBV5-1 and TRBJ1-6; TRBD1 is a possible D gene (5 bases). Per the germline V gene, CDR1 is SGHRS and CDR2 is YFSETQ. Deletions cut 0 bases from V and 7 bases from J, with 11 bases between. The CDR3 has 15 amino acids. CDR3 residues: CASSLDGAANSPLHF. The DNA for the CDR3 is TGCGCCAGCAGCTTGGATGGGGCAGCAAATTCACCCCTCCACTTT.

The chain has TRBV6-5 and TRBJ2-2; possible D gene TRBD1, 5 bases. The V gene lost 2 bases and the J gene lost 6 bases, with 7 bases spanning the gap. Per germline, CDR1 MNHEY and CDR2 SVGAGI. CDR3 size: 13 residues. CDR3 nucleotides: TGTGCCAGCAGTTACGCCAGGGCCGGGGAGCTGTTTTTT. Translated: CASSYARAGELFF.

The CDR3 DNA sequence: TGTGCCAGCAGAATCACAGGGTCAGAGACCCAGTACTTC. Translation: CASRITGSETQYF. The J gene is TRBJ2-5, the V gene TRBV6-1, with D perhaps matching TRBD1 (6 bases). The CDR3 has 13 residues. Germline loops: CDR1 MNHNS, CDR2 SASEGT. V was clipped by 6 bases and J by 4 bases, with 12 bases between them.

This clonotype turned up a few times. This chain links TRBV20-1 with TRBJ2-7, with D unclear. Germline V CDR1 and CDR2: DFQATT, SNEGSKA (reference sequence). The CDR3 is made up of 13 amino acids. Trimming removed 0 bases at V and 5 bases at J, with 11 bases between. The CDR3 loop reads CSARDPLLNEQYF. In DNA form, the CDR3 reads TGCAGTGCTAGAGATCCGTTACTGAACGAGCAGTACTTC.

This clonotype came up a few times. V usage is TRBV6-1 and J usage is TRBJ2-3, with a tentative D call TRBD1 (5 bases). Germline CDR1 and CDR2: MNHNS and SASEGT. This CDR3 has 15 amino acids. Trimming left V 5 bases short and J 1 base short, with 13 bases between. CDR3 DNA sequence: TGTGCCAGCAGTCCGACAGATGGCGGCACAGATACGCAGTATTTT. Translating it yields CASSPTDGGTDTQYF.

This clonotype was picked up a small number of times. The chain employs TRBV10-3 and TRBJ2-7, with TRBD1 identical over 7 bases. Germline V gives CDR1 ENHRY, CDR2 SYGVKD. This CDR3 has 14 amino acids. Germline trimming cut 6 bases from V and 0 bases from J; bases unmatched to any gene: 5. CDR3 protein: CAISGQANSYEQYF. CDR3 sequence (DNA): TGTGCCATCAGCGGACAGGCAAACTCCTACGAGCAGTACTTC.

This clonotype was counted only a few times. This chain connects TRBV14 to TRBJ2-3; D is uncertain. V was trimmed by 4 bases and J by 6 bases, leaving 17 bases between them. CDR3 length: 15 amino acids. Germline loops: CDR1 SGHDN, CDR2 FVKESK. CDR3 sequence reads: CASSPLGVLMDTQYF. CDR3 nucleotide sequence: TGTGCCAGCAGCCCTCTAGGCGTTTTGATGGATACGCAGTATTTT.